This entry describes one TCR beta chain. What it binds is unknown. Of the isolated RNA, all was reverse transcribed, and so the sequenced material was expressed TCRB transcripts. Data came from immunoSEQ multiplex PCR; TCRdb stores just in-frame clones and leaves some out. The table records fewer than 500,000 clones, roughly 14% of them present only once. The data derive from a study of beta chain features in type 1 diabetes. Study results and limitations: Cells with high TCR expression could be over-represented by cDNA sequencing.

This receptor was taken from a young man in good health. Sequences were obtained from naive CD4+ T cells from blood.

CDR3 loop: CASSFSGSETQYF. Written as DNA, the CDR3 is TGTGCCAGCAGCTTTTCAGGGTCGGAGACCCAGTACTTC. The rearrangement uses TRBV7-9 and TRBJ2-5; maybe TRBD1 (5 bases). The V gene's germline CDR1 is SEHNR and CDR2 FQNEAQ (reference sequence). Trimming removed 3 bases at V and 5 bases at J, with 10 bases between. This CDR3 has 13 residues.